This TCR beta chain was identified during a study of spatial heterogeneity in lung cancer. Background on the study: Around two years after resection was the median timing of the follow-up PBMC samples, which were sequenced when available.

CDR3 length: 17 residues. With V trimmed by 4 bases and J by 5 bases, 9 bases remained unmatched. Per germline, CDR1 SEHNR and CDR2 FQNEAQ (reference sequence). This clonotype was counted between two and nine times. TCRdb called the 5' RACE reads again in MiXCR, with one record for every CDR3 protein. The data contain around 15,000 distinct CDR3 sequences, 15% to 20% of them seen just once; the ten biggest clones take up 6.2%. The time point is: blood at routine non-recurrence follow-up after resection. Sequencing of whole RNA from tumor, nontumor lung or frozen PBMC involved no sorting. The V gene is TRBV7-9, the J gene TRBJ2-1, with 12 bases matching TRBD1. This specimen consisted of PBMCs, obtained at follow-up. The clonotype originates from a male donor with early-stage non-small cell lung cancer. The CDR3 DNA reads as TGTGCCAGCAGCTCCCCGGGGGGACAGGGGGCTCACAATGAGCAGTTCTTC. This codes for CASSSPGGQGAHNEQFF. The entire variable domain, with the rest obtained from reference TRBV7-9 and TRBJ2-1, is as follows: DTGVSQNPRHKITKRGQNVTFRCDPISEHNRLYWYRQTLGQGPEFLTYFQNEAQLEKSRLLSDRFSAERPKGSFSTLEIQRTEQGDSAMYLCASSSPGGQGAHNEQFFGPGTRLTVL.